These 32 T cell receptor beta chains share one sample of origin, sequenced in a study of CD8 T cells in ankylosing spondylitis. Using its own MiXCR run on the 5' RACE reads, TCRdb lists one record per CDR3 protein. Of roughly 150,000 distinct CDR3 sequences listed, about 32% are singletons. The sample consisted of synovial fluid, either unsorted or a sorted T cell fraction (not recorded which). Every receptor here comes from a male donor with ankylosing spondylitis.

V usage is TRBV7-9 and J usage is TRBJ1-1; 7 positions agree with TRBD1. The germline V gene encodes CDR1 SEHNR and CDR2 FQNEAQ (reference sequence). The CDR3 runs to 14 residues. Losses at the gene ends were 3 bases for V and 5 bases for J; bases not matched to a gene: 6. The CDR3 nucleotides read TGTGCCAGCAGCTTCCTCGCAGGGGGGACTGAAGCTTTCTTT. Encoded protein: CASSFLAGGTEAFF. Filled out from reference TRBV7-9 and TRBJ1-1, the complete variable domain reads DTGVSQNPRHKITKRGQNVTFRCDPISEHNRLYWYRQTLGQGPEFLTYFQNEAQLEKSRLLSDRFSAERPKGSFSTLEIQRTEQGDSAMYLCASSFLAGGTEAFFGQGTRLTVV.

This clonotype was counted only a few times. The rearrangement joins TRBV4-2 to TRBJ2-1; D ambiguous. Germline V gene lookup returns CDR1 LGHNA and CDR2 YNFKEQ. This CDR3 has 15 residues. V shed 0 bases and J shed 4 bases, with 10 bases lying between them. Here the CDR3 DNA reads TGTGCCAGCAGCCAAGATGGGAACAGATACAATGAGCAGTTCTTC. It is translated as CASSQDGNRYNEQFF.

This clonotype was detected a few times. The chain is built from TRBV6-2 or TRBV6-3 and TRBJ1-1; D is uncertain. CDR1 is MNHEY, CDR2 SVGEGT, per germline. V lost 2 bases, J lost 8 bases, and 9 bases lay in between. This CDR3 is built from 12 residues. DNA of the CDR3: TGTGCCAGCAGTTACATGAAGAGCGAAGCTTTCTTT. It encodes CASSYMKSEAFF.

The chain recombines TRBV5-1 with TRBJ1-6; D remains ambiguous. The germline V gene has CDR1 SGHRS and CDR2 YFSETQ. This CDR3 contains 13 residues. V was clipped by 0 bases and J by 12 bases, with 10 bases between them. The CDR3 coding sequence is TGCGCCAGCAGCTTGGATGGTCCGGGACCCCTCCACTTT. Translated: CASSLDGPGPLHF.

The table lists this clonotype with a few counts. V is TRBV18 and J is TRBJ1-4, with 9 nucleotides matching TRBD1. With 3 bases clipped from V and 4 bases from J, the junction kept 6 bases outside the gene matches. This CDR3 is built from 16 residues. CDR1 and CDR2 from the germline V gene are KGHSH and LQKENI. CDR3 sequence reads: CASSPGQGRDNEKLFF. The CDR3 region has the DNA TGTGCCAGCTCACCCGGACAGGGGAGGGATAATGAAAAACTGTTTTTT.

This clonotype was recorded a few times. The CDR3 nucleotides are TGCAGTGCTATGGGTGGGAGAATCAAAAACATTCAGTACTTC. Residues: CSAMGGRIKNIQYF. The chain has TRBV20-1 and TRBJ2-4, with D perhaps TRBD2 (5 bases). The CDR3 totals 14 residues. Trimming shortened V by 4 bases and J by 3 bases, and 13 bases separated the two germline ends. Germline CDR1 reads DFQATT; CDR2 reads SNEGSKA (reference sequence).

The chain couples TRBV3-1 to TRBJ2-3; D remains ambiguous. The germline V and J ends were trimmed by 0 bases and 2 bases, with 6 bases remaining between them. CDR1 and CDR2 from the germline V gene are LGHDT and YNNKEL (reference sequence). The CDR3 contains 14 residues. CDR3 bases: TGTGCCAGCAGCCAAGATACCACCACAGATACGCAGTATTTT. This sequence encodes CASSQDTTTDTQYF.

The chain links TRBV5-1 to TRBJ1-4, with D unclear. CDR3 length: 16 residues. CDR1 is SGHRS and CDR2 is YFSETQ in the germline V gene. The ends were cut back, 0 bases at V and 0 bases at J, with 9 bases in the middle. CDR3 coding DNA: TGCGCCAGCAGCTTGGGGGGAACTGCAACTAATGAAAAACTGTTTTTT. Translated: CASSLGGTATNEKLFF.

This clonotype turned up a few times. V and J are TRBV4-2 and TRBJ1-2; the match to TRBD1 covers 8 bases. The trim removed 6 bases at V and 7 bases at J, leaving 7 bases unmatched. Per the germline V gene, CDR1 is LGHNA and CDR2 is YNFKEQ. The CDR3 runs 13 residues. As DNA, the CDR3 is TGTGCCAGCAGGGAGACAGGGGTATTTGGCTACACCTTC. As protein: CASRETGVFGYTF.

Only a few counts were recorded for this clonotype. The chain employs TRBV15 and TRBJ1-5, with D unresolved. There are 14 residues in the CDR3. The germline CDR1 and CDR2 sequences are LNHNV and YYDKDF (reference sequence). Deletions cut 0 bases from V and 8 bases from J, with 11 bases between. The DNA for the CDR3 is TGTGCCACCAGCAGAGATCGGGGTCGAGAGCCCCAGCATTTT. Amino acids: CATSRDRGREPQHF.

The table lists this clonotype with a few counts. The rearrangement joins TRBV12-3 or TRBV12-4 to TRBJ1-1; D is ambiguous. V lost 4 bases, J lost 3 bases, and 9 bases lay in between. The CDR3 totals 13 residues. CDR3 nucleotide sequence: TGTGCCAGCAGTTACAGTGCTGACACTGAAGCTTTCTTT. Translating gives CASSYSADTEAFF.

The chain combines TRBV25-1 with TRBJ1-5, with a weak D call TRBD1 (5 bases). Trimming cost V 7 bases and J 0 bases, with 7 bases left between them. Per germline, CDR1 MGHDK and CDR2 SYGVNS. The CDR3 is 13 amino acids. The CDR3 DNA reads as TGTGCCAGCAAACAGGTTAGCAATCAGCCCCAGCATTTT. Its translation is CASKQVSNQPQHF.

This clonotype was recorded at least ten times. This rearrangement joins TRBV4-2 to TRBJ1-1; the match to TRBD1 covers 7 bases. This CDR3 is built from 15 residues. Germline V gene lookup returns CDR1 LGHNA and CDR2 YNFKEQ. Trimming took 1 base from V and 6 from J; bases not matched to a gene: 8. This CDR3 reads CASSQVTGRLAEAFF. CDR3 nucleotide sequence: TGTGCCAGCAGCCAAGTGACAGGGCGCTTGGCTGAAGCTTTCTTT.

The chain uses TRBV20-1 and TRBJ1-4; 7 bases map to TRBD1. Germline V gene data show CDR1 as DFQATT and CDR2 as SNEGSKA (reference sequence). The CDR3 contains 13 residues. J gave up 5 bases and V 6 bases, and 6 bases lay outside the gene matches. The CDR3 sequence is CSAAGQKNEKLFF. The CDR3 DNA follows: TGCAGTGCCGCGGGACAGAAGAATGAAAAACTGTTTTTT.

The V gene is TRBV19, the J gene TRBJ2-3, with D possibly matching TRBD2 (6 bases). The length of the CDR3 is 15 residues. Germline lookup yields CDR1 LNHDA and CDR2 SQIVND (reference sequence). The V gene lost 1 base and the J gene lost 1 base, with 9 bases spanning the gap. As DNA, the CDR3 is TGTGCCAGTAGTATAGGCGGGGAACGCACAGATACGCAGTATTTT. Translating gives CASSIGGERTDTQYF.

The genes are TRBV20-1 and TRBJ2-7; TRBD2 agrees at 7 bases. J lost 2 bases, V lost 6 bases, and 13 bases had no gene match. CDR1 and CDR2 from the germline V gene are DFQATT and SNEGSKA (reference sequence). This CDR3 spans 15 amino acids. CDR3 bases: TGCAGTGCGAGGGAAGCGGGGAAAGGCCCCTACGAGCAGTACTTC. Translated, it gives CSAREAGKGPYEQYF.

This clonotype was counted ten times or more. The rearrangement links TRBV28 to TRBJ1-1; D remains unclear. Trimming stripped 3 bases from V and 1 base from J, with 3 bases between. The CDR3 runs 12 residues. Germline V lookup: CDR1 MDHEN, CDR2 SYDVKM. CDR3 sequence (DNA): TGTGCCAGCAGTTTTCGGAACACTGAAGCTTTCTTT. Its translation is CASSFRNTEAFF.

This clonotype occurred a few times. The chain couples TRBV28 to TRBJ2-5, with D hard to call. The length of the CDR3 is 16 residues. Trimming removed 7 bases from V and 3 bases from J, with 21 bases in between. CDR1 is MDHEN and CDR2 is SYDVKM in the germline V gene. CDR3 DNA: TGTGCCAGCACCCTTTCGGGCCTAGGGTTCAAAGAGACCCAGTACTTC. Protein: CASTLSGLGFKETQYF.

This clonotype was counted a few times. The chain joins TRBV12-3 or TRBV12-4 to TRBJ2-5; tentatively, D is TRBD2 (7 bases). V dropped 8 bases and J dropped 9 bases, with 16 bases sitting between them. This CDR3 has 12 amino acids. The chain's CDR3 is CASRGLGGPQYF. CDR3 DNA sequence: TGTGCCAGCCGCGGGTTGGGGGGGCCCCAGTACTTC.

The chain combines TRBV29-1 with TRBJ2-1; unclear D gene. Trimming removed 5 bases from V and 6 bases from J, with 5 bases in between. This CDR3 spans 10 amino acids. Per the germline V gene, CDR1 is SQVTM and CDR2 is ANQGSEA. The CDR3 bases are TGCAGCGTTAGTTCCAATGAGCAGTTCTTC. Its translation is CSVSSNEQFF.

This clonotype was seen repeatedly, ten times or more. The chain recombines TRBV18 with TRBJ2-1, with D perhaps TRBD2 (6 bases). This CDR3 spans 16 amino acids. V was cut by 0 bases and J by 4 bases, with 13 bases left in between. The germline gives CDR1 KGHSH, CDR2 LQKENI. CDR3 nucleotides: TGTGCCAGCTCACCACCGGGGAGGAAGGATTACAATGAGCAGTTCTTC. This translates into CASSPPGRKDYNEQFF.

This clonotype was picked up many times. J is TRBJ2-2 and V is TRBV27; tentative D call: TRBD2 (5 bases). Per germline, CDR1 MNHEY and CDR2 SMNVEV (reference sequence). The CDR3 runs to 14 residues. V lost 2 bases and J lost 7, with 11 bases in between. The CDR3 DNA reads TGTGCCAGCAGTTTAGGAGGATCGGACGGGGAGCTGTTTTTT. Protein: CASSLGGSDGELFF.

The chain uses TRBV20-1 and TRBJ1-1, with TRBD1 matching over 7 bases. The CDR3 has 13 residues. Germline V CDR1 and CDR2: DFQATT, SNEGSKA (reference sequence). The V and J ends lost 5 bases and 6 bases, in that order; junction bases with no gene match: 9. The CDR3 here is CSAADRVGSEAFF. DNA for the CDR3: TGCAGTGCTGCCGACAGGGTGGGTTCTGAAGCTTTCTTT.

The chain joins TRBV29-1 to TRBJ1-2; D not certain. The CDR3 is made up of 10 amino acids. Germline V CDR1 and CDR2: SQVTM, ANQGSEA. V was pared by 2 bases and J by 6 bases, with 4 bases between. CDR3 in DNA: TGCAGCGTTGAACAGGATGGCTACACCTTC. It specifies CSVEQDGYTF.

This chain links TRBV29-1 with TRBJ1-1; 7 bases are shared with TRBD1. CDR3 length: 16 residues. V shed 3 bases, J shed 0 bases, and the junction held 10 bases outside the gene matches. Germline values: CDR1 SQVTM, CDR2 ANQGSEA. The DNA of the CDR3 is TGCAGCGTTGAGCTGAGACGACAGGGTATGAACACTGAAGCTTTCTTT. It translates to CSVELRRQGMNTEAFF. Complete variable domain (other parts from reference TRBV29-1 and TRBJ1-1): SAVISQKPSRDICQRGTSLTIQCQVDSQVTMMFWYRQQPGQSLTLIATANQGSEATYESGFVIDKFPISRPNLTFSTLTVSNMSPEDSSIYLCSVELRRQGMNTEAFFGQGTRLTVV.

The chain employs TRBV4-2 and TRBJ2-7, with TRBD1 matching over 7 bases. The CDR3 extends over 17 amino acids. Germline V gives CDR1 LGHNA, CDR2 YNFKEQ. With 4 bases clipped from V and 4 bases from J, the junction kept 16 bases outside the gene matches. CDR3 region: CASSRSNTGAEGYEQYF. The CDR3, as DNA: TGTGCCAGCAGCCGCTCCAACACAGGGGCCGAAGGATACGAGCAGTACTTC.

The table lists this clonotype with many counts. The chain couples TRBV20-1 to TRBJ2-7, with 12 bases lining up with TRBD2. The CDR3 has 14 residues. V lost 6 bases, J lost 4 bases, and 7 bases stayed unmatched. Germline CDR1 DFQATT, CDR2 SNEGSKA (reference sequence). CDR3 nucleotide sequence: TGCAGTGCAGAAACTAGCGGGGGGAAGTACGAGCAGTACTTC. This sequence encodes CSAETSGGKYEQYF.

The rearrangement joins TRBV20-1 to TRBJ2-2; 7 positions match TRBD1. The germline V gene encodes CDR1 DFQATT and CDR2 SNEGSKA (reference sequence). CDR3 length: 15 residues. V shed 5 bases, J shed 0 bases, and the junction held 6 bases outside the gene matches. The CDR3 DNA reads TGCAGTGCTGTCAGACAGGGTTCGAACACCGGGGAGCTGTTTTTT. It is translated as CSAVRQGSNTGELFF.

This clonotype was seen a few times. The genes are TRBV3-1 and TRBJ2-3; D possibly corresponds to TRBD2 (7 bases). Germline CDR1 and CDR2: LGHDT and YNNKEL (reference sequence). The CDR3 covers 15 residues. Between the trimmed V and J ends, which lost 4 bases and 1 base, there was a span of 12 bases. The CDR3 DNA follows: TGTGCCAGCAGCCGCCTGGGGGGGCGCACAGATACGCAGTATTTT. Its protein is CASSRLGGRTDTQYF.

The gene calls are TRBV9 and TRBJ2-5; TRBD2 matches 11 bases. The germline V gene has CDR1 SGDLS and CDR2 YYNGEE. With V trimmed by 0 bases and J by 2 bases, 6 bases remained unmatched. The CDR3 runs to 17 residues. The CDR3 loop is CASSVAPASGGQETQYF. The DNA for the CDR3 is TGTGCCAGCAGCGTAGCCCCTGCTAGCGGGGGGCAAGAGACCCAGTACTTC.

Written as DNA, the CDR3 is TGTGCCAGCAGTCGGTCAGGGGGGAAGTCCTACGAGCAGTACTTC. Its translation is CASSRSGGKSYEQYF. V usage is TRBV27 and J usage is TRBJ2-7, with a possible D match to TRBD1 (7 bases). CDR1 and CDR2 from the germline V gene are MNHEY and SMNVEV (reference sequence). The CDR3 covers 15 residues. V was shortened by 5 bases and J by 1 base, with 15 bases between the two germline ends.

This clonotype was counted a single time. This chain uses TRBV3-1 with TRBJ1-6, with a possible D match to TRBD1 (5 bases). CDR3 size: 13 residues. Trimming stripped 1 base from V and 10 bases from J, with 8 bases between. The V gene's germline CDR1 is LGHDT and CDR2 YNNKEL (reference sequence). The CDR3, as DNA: TGTGCCAGCAGCCAAGGGGGGGTCTCACCCCTCCACTTT. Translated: CASSQGGVSPLHF.